Shown below are 17 T cell receptor beta chains from a single sample sequenced in a study of CD8 T cells in ankylosing spondylitis. From the 5' RACE reads, TCRdb called clonotypes with MiXCR, one entry per CDR3 protein. The sample shows fewer than 200,000 distinct CDR3 sequences, around 17% of them seen only once. The sample was blood, either unsorted or a sorted T cell fraction (not recorded which). These TCRs come from a male donor with ankylosing spondylitis or in good health (not recorded which).

This clonotype was seen a few times. The chain uses TRBV9 and TRBJ2-7; 10 bases fit TRBD1. There are 13 residues in the CDR3. Per the germline V gene, CDR1 is SGDLS and CDR2 is YYNGEE. Losses at the gene ends were 2 bases for V and 4 bases for J; bases not matched to a gene: 0. In nucleotides, the CDR3 is TGTGCCAGCAGCGTGGACAGGGGGTACGAGCAGTACTTC. As protein: CASSVDRGYEQYF.

The genes are TRBV20-1 and TRBJ2-1; D ambiguous. Germline values: CDR1 DFQATT, CDR2 SNEGSKA (reference sequence). This CDR3 region has 16 residues. The CDR3 here is CSFRGPVQSSYNEQFF. Here the CDR3 DNA reads TGCAGCTTTAGAGGCCCAGTTCAGAGCTCCTACAATGAGCAGTTCTTC.

This clonotype was counted many times. The rearrangement links TRBV29-1 to TRBJ2-2; D call uncertain. V lost 2 bases, J lost 6 bases, and 10 bases lay in between. The germline gives CDR1 SQVTM, CDR2 ANQGSEA. The CDR3 contains 13 residues. The DNA for the CDR3 is TGCAGCGTTGAATTCACAGAACCCGGGGAGCTGTTTTTT. Amino acids: CSVEFTEPGELFF.

V and J are TRBV27 and TRBJ2-2; D not resolved. Between the trimmed V and J ends, which lost 2 bases and 4 bases, there was a span of 11 bases. Germline V gene lookup returns CDR1 MNHEY and CDR2 SMNVEV (reference sequence). This CDR3 has 15 amino acids. CDR3 in amino acids: CASSLGVGFTGELFF. In nucleotides, the CDR3 is TGTGCCAGCAGTTTAGGCGTGGGATTCACCGGGGAGCTGTTTTTT.

The J gene is TRBJ2-3, the V gene TRBV5-1; 10 positions agree with TRBD2. Trimming took 5 bases from V and 2 from J; bases not matched to a gene: 5. CDR1 is SGHRS and CDR2 is YFSETQ in the germline V gene. CDR3 length: 15 residues. DNA of the CDR3: TGCGCCAGCAGATTAGCGGGAGGCCCCACAGATACGCAGTATTTT. It specifies CASRLAGGPTDTQYF.

This clonotype came up a few times. The V call is TRBV27, the J call TRBJ2-7, with 10 positions matching TRBD1. V dropped 5 bases and J dropped 1; count of bases not matched to a gene: 5. Germline CDR1 is MNHEY and CDR2 is SMNVEV (reference sequence). There are 15 residues in the CDR3. The CDR3 sequence: CASSQGTGASYEQYF. CDR3 DNA sequence: TGTGCCAGCAGTCAAGGGACAGGGGCTTCCTACGAGCAGTACTTC.

The J gene is TRBJ2-5, the V gene TRBV29-1; D is possibly TRBD1 (6 bases). Trimming pared 3 bases from V and 5 bases from J, leaving 13 bases between. Germline V gives CDR1 SQVTM, CDR2 ANQGSEA. The length of the CDR3 is 13 residues. The CDR3 DNA reads as TGCAGCGTTGATCTGGGGGCGGAGGAGACCCAGTACTTC. Protein: CSVDLGAEETQYF.

This clonotype was counted ten times or more. The chain combines TRBV12-3 or TRBV12-4 with TRBJ2-1; 7 nucleotides align to TRBD2. J gave up 6 bases and V 3 bases, and 5 bases lay outside the gene matches. The CDR3 sequence is 14 residues long. The CDR3 sequence: CASSLYGGSNEQFF. The DNA for the CDR3 is TGTGCCAGCAGTTTGTACGGGGGGAGCAATGAGCAGTTCTTC.

This clonotype was observed a few times. The chain couples TRBV18 to TRBJ1-5; D not resolved. The CDR3 is 14 residues long. The germline gives CDR1 KGHSH, CDR2 LQKENI. The V end lost 3 bases, the J end lost 7 bases, and 13 bases lay between the germline ends. For the CDR3, the DNA is TGTGCCAGCTCACCCTCGGTTTTTGGGCAGCCCCAGCATTTT. Residues: CASSPSVFGQPQHF.

The CDR3 coding sequence is TGTGCCAGCAGCCCCCATCGAGGAGTCTTTAGCACAGATACGCAGTATTTT. The encoded protein is CASSPHRGVFSTDTQYF. The J gene is TRBJ2-3, the V gene TRBV6-1; D remains ambiguous. The CDR3 sequence is 17 residues long. V lost 6 bases to trimming and J lost 0 bases, with 19 bases between them. Looked up from germline, CDR1 is MNHNS and CDR2 is SASEGT.

There are many counts of this clonotype. The rearrangement joins TRBV6-1 to TRBJ2-7; no clear D. The CDR3 sequence is 12 residues long. V was cut by 11 bases and J by 4 bases, with 15 bases left in between. Germline loops: CDR1 MNHNS, CDR2 SASEGT. CDR3 protein: CASGPQSYEQYF. The DNA of the CDR3 is TGTGCCTCCGGGCCTCAGTCGTACGAGCAGTACTTC.

This chain links TRBV29-1 with TRBJ2-7; D is uncertain. CDR3 length equals 13 residues. Trimming removed 4 bases at V and 7 bases at J, with 17 bases between. Germline V lookup: CDR1 SQVTM, CDR2 ANQGSEA. The CDR3 coding sequence is TGCAGCGTTGTGCGGCGCGGCGCCTTTGAGCAGTACTTC. Its protein is CSVVRRGAFEQYF.

This clonotype has a handful of counts. This chain joins TRBV12-5 and TRBJ2-3; perhaps TRBD2 as D (7 bases). Trimming cost V 3 bases and J 0 bases, with 13 bases left between them. There are 16 residues in the CDR3. CDR1 and CDR2 (germline): LGHNT, FRNRAP. DNA of the CDR3: TGTGCTAGTGGTTTCTCGGGGGGCTTTAGCACAGATACGCAGTATTTT. It translates to CASGFSGGFSTDTQYF.

This clonotype was observed a few times. V is TRBV5-1 and J is TRBJ2-7; TRBD2 is a possible D gene (6 bases). V was clipped by 0 bases and J by 0 bases, with 13 bases between them. This CDR3 contains 16 residues. The V gene's germline CDR1 is SGHRS and CDR2 YFSETQ. CDR3 DNA sequence: TGCGCCAGCAGCTTGGCTACCGGGGGATACTCCTACGAGCAGTACTTC. It codes for CASSLATGGYSYEQYF.

This clonotype was found many times. The V and J genes are TRBV28 and TRBJ2-3, with D maybe TRBD1 (7 bases). The germline CDR1 and CDR2 sequences are MDHEN and SYDVKM. This CDR3 spans 16 amino acids. Trimming stripped 2 bases from V and 4 bases from J, with 16 bases between. Here the CDR3 reads CASSLGFGRGADTQYF. The CDR3, as DNA: TGTGCCAGCAGTTTAGGTTTTGGCAGGGGGGCAGATACGCAGTATTTT.

The chain is built from TRBV28 and TRBJ2-4; D may match TRBD1 or TRBD2 (5 bases each). Germline CDR1 reads MDHEN; CDR2 reads SYDVKM. The CDR3 is made up of 14 amino acids. With 6 bases removed from V and 9 bases from J, the gap between germline ends came to 18 bases. CDR3 sequence: CASSQRDLRGIQYF. Written as DNA, the CDR3 is TGTGCCAGCAGCCAGAGGGACCTACGGGGCATTCAGTACTTC.

This clonotype appeared many times. The chain links TRBV5-1 to TRBJ2-2; 7 nucleotides agree with TRBD1. The CDR3 loop spans 15 amino acids. Germline-derived CDR1 and CDR2 are SGHRS and YFSETQ. Losses at the gene ends were 0 bases for V and 4 bases for J; bases not matched to a gene: 3. CDR3 sequence: CASSLGTGGTGELFF. The CDR3 DNA sequence: TGCGCCAGCAGCTTGGGGACAGGAGGCACCGGGGAGCTGTTTTTT. Drawing the rest from reference TRBV5-1 and TRBJ2-2, the complete variable domain is KAGVTQTPRYLIKTRGQQVTLSCSPISGHRSVSWYQQTPGQGLQFLFEYFSETQRNKGNFPGRFSGRQFSNSRSEMNVSTLELGDSALYLCASSLGTGGTGELFFGEGSRLTVL.